The T cell receptor beta chain under discussion was sequenced for a study of T cell repertoires in cytomegalovirus infection. Study in general: Recently described HLA-C-restricted plus well-studied HLA-B-restricted CMV epitopes were used. Signatures in public TCR beta sequences pointed to both CMV infection and matching HLA type.

General study points: It was HLA-C-restricted CMV-specific TCR beta clonotypes that dominated the response ex vivo.

J was trimmed by 5 bases and V by 6 bases; bases with no gene match: 6. CDR3 length: 15 amino acids. This clonotype was found a few times. What it binds is unknown. TCRdb itself ran the reads through MiXCR, one entry per CDR3 protein. The table lists about 830,000 distinct CDR3 sequences, 30% to 35% of them singletons. V gene TRBV12-3 or TRBV12-4 combines with J gene TRBJ2-3, with 12 nucleotides matching TRBD2. Source: cultured CD8+ T cells from PBMCs, taken from culture after CMV antigen stimulation. This clonotype originated in a human donor in good health (CMV status not recorded). Some clones in this sample may be carry-over from other donors' samples. CDR3 DNA: TGTGCCAGCAGCCCTAGCGGGGGGGCCAAAGATACGCAGTATTTT. It codes for CASSPSGGAKDTQYF.